One sample yielded the 23 T cell receptor beta chains listed below, sequenced in a study of cytomegalovirus exposure and HLA in healthy donors. The PCR used 60 Vbeta and 13 Jbeta primers. The repertoire was sequenced with immunoSEQ multiplex PCR; TCRdb's copy has only in-frame clones and lacks some. Here the sample spans 150,000 to 200,000 clones, more than 70% being singletons. The sample taken for sequencing was PBMCs. The source of these receptors is a woman aged 40 to 49 in good health and CMV-seropositive.

The CDR3 sequence is CASSALGTRDTDTQYF. CDR3 sequence (DNA): TGTGCCAGCAGCGCCTTGGGGACTAGGGACACAGATACGCAGTATTTT. The rearrangement links TRBV14 to TRBJ2-3; 8 nucleotides line up with TRBD2. V trimming: 5 bases; J trimming: 2 bases; junction bases outside the gene matches: 9. The CDR3 is 16 amino acids. Germline V CDR1 and CDR2: SGHDN, FVKESK.

With respect to this clone: This sample also contains other DNA sequences that code for the same CDR3. The chain joins TRBV7-9 to TRBJ2-7, with 10 bases that match TRBD1. Losses at the gene ends were 5 bases for V and 3 bases for J; bases not matched to a gene: 4. CDR1 is SEHNR, CDR2 FQNEAQ, per germline (reference sequence). The CDR3 length is 14 residues. CDR3 coding DNA: TGTGCCAGCAGCCTCAGGACAGGGGGCTACGAGCAGTACTTC. Protein sequence: CASSLRTGGYEQYF.

V is TRBV28 and J is TRBJ2-1; 10 nucleotides line up with TRBD2. CDR1 MDHEN and CDR2 SYDVKM come from the germline V gene. The CDR3 runs to 15 residues. The ends lost 4 bases at V and 2 bases at J; junction bases unmatched: 2. The CDR3 protein is CASSSGLAAYNEQFF. The DNA of the CDR3 is TGTGCCAGCAGTTCCGGACTAGCGGCCTACAATGAGCAGTTCTTC.

The V and J genes are TRBV6-5 and TRBJ1-6, with 8 nucleotides matching TRBD1. There are 15 residues in the CDR3. V dropped 5 bases and J dropped 9; count of bases not matched to a gene: 9. Germline CDR1 and CDR2: MNHEY and SVGAGI. The DNA for the CDR3 is TGTGCCAGCAGTCCGCGCGACAGGGGCGGTTCACCCCTCCACTTT. As protein: CASSPRDRGGSPLHF.

In this sample, this clone turned up a few times. The CDR3 DNA reads TGTGCCAGCAGCCCGCGACAGGGGCCCGAAAAACTGTTTTTT. Its protein is CASSPRQGPEKLFF. The gene calls are TRBV9 and TRBJ1-4; TRBD1 matches at 8 bases. Germline V gene sequence: CDR1 SGDLS, CDR2 YYNGEE. The V gene end was trimmed by 4 bases and the J gene end by 8 bases; junction bases not matched to a gene: 7. This CDR3 is built from 14 residues.

The genes are TRBV7-3 and TRBJ2-1, with D possibly being TRBD2 (5 bases). This CDR3 has 17 residues. The V gene lost 1 base and the J gene lost 5 bases, with 18 bases spanning the gap. Germline CDR1 is SGHTA and CDR2 is FQGTGA. The CDR3 protein is CASSLNEGLGADNEQFF. For the CDR3, the DNA is TGTGCCAGCAGCTTAAATGAGGGTTTAGGAGCGGACAATGAGCAGTTCTTC.

This clone was recorded a few times. V is TRBV19 and J is TRBJ2-2; TRBD2 matches 9 bases. The V gene end was trimmed by 5 bases and the J gene end by 5 bases; junction bases not matched to a gene: 6. The germline V gene has CDR1 LNHDA and CDR2 SQIVND (reference sequence). The CDR3 length is 15 residues. CDR3 bases: TGTGCCAGTAGTGTCGGACTAGCGCGAACCGGGGAGCTGTTTTTT. This encodes CASSVGLARTGELFF.

The chain employs TRBV29-1 and TRBJ2-1, with 8 nucleotides matching TRBD2. The length of the CDR3 is 15 residues. Germline CDR1 reads SQVTM; CDR2 reads ANQGSEA. After removal of 6 bases from V and 1 base from J, the junction contained 8 bases not matched to a gene. The DNA for the CDR3 is TGCAGCGTCATTCCTAGCGGGCGGTCCTACAATGAGCAGTTCTTC. Amino acids: CSVIPSGRSYNEQFF.

The genes are TRBV28 and TRBJ1-6; 8 bases agree with TRBD1. The trim removed 8 bases at V and 0 bases at J, leaving 6 bases unmatched. Germline CDR1 MDHEN, CDR2 SYDVKM. The CDR3 extends over 16 amino acids. CDR3 nucleotide sequence: TGTGCCAGCGGACAGGGAGTTCCCTCCTATAATTCACCCCTCCACTTT. Its protein product is CASGQGVPSYNSPLHF.

The chain couples TRBV6-6 to TRBJ2-5; 11 bases align to TRBD2. The CDR3 is 13 amino acids. Losses at the gene ends were 5 bases for V and 4 bases for J; bases not matched to a gene: 0. CDR1 and CDR2 (germline): MNHNY, SVGAGI (reference sequence). The CDR3 spells CASSLAGGETQYF. The CDR3, as DNA: TGTGCCAGCAGTCTAGCGGGAGGAGAGACCCAGTACTTC.

The chain links TRBV6-1 to TRBJ1-3; no definite D call. There are 17 residues in the CDR3. Germline V lookup: CDR1 MNHNS, CDR2 SASEGT. Trimming stripped 4 bases from V and 5 bases from J, with 21 bases between. The DNA for the CDR3 is TGTGCCAGCAGTGCTGCGGGATCCGGTACGACGAGAAACACCATATATTTT. Translating gives CASSAAGSGTTRNTIYF.

This chain connects TRBV6-5 to TRBJ1-1; D uncertain. Per germline, CDR1 MNHEY and CDR2 SVGAGI. The CDR3 sequence is 13 residues long. V shed 1 base and J shed 0 bases, with 3 bases lying between them. CDR3 sequence: CASSYYMNTEAFF. Written as DNA, the CDR3 is TGTGCCAGCAGTTACTACATGAACACTGAAGCTTTCTTT.

In this sample, this clone turned up a few times. The chain recombines TRBV5-1 with TRBJ1-2, with unresolved D. Germline CDR1 reads SGHRS; CDR2 reads YFSETQ. The CDR3 extends over 14 amino acids. Between the trimmed V and J ends, which lost 0 bases and 1 base, there was a span of 7 bases. CDR3 loop: CASSLVQNNYGYTF. The DNA of the CDR3 is TGCGCCAGCAGCTTGGTACAGAATAACTATGGCTACACCTTC.

This clone was seen a few times. The genes are TRBV6-5 and TRBJ2-7; a weak D match, TRBD2 (5 bases). CDR1 is MNHEY and CDR2 is SVGAGI in the germline V gene. The CDR3 loop spans 14 amino acids. Trimming removed 5 bases from V and 3 bases from J, with 14 bases in between. This CDR3 reads CASSLKVGSYEQYF. In DNA form, the CDR3 reads TGTGCCAGCAGTCTAAAGGTAGGGAGCTACGAGCAGTACTTC.

The chain combines TRBV6-4 with TRBJ1-2; 9 bases map to TRBD1. The V gene's germline CDR1 is MRHNA and CDR2 SNTAGT. V gave up 3 bases and J gave up 8 bases; unmatched junction bases: 7. The length of the CDR3 is 14 residues. CDR3 DNA: TGTGCCAGCAGTGATACAGGGGGCGCCGGAGGCTACACCTTC. It encodes CASSDTGGAGGYTF.

The chain carries TRBV19 and TRBJ1-4, with TRBD1 identical over 7 bases. Germline loops: CDR1 LNHDA, CDR2 SQIVND (reference sequence). This CDR3 has 13 residues. With V trimmed by 7 bases and J by 6 bases, 5 bases remained unmatched. The CDR3 sequence is CASNRQGDEKLFF. CDR3 sequence (DNA): TGTGCCAGTAATAGGCAGGGGGATGAAAAACTGTTTTTT.

This chain's CDR3 is CASSLSRPGEAFF. The CDR3 DNA is TGTGCCAGCAGCCTCTCCAGACCGGGTGAAGCTTTCTTT. This sequence joins TRBV14 and TRBJ1-1; unclear D gene. This CDR3 spans 13 amino acids. Trimming stripped 4 bases from V and 7 bases from J, with 13 bases between. The germline gives CDR1 SGHDN, CDR2 FVKESK.

The V and J genes are TRBV29-1 and TRBJ1-2; tentative D call: TRBD1 (5 bases). Trimming left V 3 bases short and J 9 bases short, with 14 bases between. The CDR3 is 12 residues long. From germline, CDR1 is SQVTM and CDR2 ANQGSEA. CDR3 in DNA: TGCAGCGTTGAGAACAGGTTATCAAGCTACACCTTC. This encodes CSVENRLSSYTF.

The chain employs TRBV29-1 and TRBJ2-2; 7 positions agree with TRBD2. V lost 6 bases and J lost 5; bases outside the gene matches: 9. The CDR3 has 14 amino acids. The V gene's germline CDR1 is SQVTM and CDR2 ANQGSEA. CDR3 in DNA: TGCAGCGTCTCTCAGGGCGGGAGTACCGGGGAGCTGTTTTTT. This encodes CSVSQGGSTGELFF.

V usage is TRBV7-2 and J usage is TRBJ2-7; 14 nucleotides align to TRBD2. This CDR3 has 15 amino acids. The V gene end was trimmed by 2 bases and the J gene end by 12 bases; junction bases not matched to a gene: 9. Per germline, CDR1 SGHTA and CDR2 FQGNSA. The CDR3 is CASSLSGTSGGISYF. CDR3 DNA: TGTGCCAGCAGCTTATCCGGGACTAGCGGGGGAATTTCGTACTTC.

The rearrangement links TRBV5-8 to TRBJ2-3; D is unclear. Per germline, CDR1 SGHTS and CDR2 YDEGEE. The CDR3 covers 15 residues. Trimming took 7 bases from V and 6 from J, leaving 21 bases between them. In nucleotides, the CDR3 is TGTGCCAGCTTCTGGCCCCCCAACCCGGAGGATACGCAGTATTTT. It yields the protein CASFWPPNPEDTQYF.

This chain joins TRBV18 and TRBJ2-7, with 14 bases aligning to TRBD2. The length of the CDR3 is 16 residues. Germline V gives CDR1 KGHSH, CDR2 LQKENI. V lost 3 bases and J lost 6; bases outside the gene matches: 7. The chain's CDR3 is CASSPTGLAGESEQYF. The CDR3 bases are TGTGCCAGCTCACCGACGGGACTAGCGGGAGAATCCGAGCAGTACTTC.

The V and J genes are TRBV9 and TRBJ1-1; D is ambiguous. Deletions cut 4 bases from V and 5 bases from J, with 21 bases between. CDR1 and CDR2 from the germline V gene are SGDLS and YYNGEE. The CDR3 is 16 amino acids. The CDR3 DNA reads TGTGCCAGCAGCTACTTCGACATTCCTGAAGTGACTGAAGCTTTCTTT. It yields the protein CASSYFDIPEVTEAFF.